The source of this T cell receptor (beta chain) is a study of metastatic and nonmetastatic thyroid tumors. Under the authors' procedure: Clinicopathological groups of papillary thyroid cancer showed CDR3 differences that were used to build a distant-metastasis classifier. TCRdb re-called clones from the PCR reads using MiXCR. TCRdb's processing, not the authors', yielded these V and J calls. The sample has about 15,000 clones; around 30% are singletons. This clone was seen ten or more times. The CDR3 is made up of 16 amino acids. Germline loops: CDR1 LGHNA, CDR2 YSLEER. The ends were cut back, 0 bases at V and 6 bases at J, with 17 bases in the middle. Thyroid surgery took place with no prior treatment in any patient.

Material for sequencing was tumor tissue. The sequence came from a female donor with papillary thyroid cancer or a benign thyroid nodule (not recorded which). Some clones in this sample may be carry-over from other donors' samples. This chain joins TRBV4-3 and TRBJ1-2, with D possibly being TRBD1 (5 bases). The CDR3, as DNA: TGCGCCAGCAGCCAAGACTCCCCAGCGGGGGGGGATGGCTACACCTTC. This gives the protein CASSQDSPAGGDGYTF.